The subject of this entry is one T cell receptor (beta chain). Its antigen is not identified. This sample stems from a study of cytomegalovirus exposure and HLA in healthy donors. Study overall: The same platform was used for the 100 to 150 validation repertoires and the 600 to 850 first-cohort repertoires, a later analysis reported.

The V gene's germline CDR1 is LGHNA and CDR2 YSLEER. V shed 1 base, J shed 6 bases, and the junction held 8 bases outside the gene matches. This CDR3 spans 17 amino acids. The data were produced by immunoSEQ multiplex PCR, yet TCRdb's version contains in-frame clones alone and is incomplete. The repertoire includes around 150,000 clones, about nine tenths of them detected once, and 0.69% sits in the top ten. Study-wide points: The dataset shows that most TCR sequences were rare, while some public TCRs occurred in many donors.

This clonotype originated in a man aged 18 to 29 in good health and CMV-seronegative. The J gene is TRBJ2-1, the V gene TRBV4-3, with TRBD1 matching 11 bases. Material: PBMCs. In DNA form, the CDR3 reads TGCGCCAGCAGCCAAGGATTGGCAGGGACAGGGGGCAATGAGCAGTTCTTC. Translation: CASSQGLAGTGGNEQFF.